The rows below give T cell receptor beta chains drawn from one sample of a study of T cell responses to AZD1222 COVID-19 vaccine. Sequencing used immunoSEQ multiplex PCR; TCRdb keeps in-frame clones, though not all of them. The repertoire consists of 86,000 or so clones, with about 88% occurring once and the leading ten covering approximately 3%. Sequencing was performed on peripheral blood, taken on day 0 of AZD1222 vaccination. These receptors were taken from an adult in good health. The CDR3 runs from the conserved cysteine through the conserved F or W. D genes are given only for firm matches. Clone size appears in some rows only: once, few, many, or a class for an expanded clone.

V gene	CDR3 length	D gene	clone size	J gene	CDR3 DNA	CDR3 protein
TRBV19	21	NA	NA	TRBJ2-6	TGTGCCAGTAGTATAGGTAAAACACCGGGGCCAGGCCTCCCTGGGGCCAACGTCCTGACTTTC	CASSIGKTPGPGLPGANVLTF
TRBV14	12	NA	NA	TRBJ2-7	TGTGCCAGCAGCCAAGATTGGCGGGAGCAGTACTTC	CASSQDWREQYF
TRBV4-1	14	NA	NA	TRBJ1-2	TGCGCCAGCAGCCCCCTGGGGGGCGCCCATGGCTACACCTTC	CASSPLGGAHGYTF
TRBV6-5	14	NA	NA	TRBJ1-2	TGTGCCAGCAGAGGCCGGGACGTTCGCTATGGCTACACCTTC	CASRGRDVRYGYTF
TRBV5-8	14	NA	NA	TRBJ2-2	TGTGCCAGCAGCTTCAATTATGGAGGCGGGGAGCTGTTTTTT	CASSFNYGGGELFF
TRBV11-2	17	TRBD2	NA	TRBJ2-4	TGTGCCAGCAGCACTGGGACTAGCACCACTTCGACCGACATTCAGTACTTC	CASSTGTSTTSTDIQYF
TRBV6-5	15	NA	NA	TRBJ2-7	NA	CASSSSDRGGDEQYF
TRBV19	16	TRBD1	NA	TRBJ1-1	TGTGCCAGTAGTATTCCTGGACAGGGCGGTAACACTGAAGCTTTCTTT	CASSIPGQGGNTEAFF
TRBV7-9	15	NA	NA	TRBJ1-1	TGTGCCAGCAGTATAGTCGACACAAGAAACACTGAAGCTTTCTTT	CASSIVDTRNTEAFF
TRBV29-1	16	TRBD2	few	TRBJ2-1	TGCAGCGCCCCGACTAGCGGGGGAAGAAGATACAATGAGCAGTTCTTC	CSAPTSGGRRYNEQFF
TRBV5-4	15	TRBD2	NA	TRBJ2-1	TGTGCCAGCAGCCCGACTACTAGCGGGAGTAATGAGCAGTTCTTC	CASSPTTSGSNEQFF
TRBV15	13	NA	NA	TRBJ2-7	TGTGCCACCAGCAGAGATCCAGGGCACGAGCAGTACTTC	CATSRDPGHEQYF
TRBV5-1	15	TRBD1	once	TRBJ2-7	TGCGCCAGCAGATTGACCGGGACAGGGATCGCCGAGCAGTACTTC	CASRLTGTGIAEQYF
TRBV11-2	16	NA	once	TRBJ2-7	TGTGCCAGCAGCTTAGGAGGGGACCCCAGCTCCTACGAGCAGTACTTC	CASSLGGDPSSYEQYF
TRBV20-1	11	NA	few	TRBJ1-1	TGCAGTGCTATTAGGGACACTGAAGCTTTCTTT	CSAIRDTEAFF
TRBV5-6	15	TRBD2	NA	TRBJ2-1	TGTGCCAGCAGCTTGACTAGCGGAACTTACAATGAGCAGTTCTTC	CASSLTSGTYNEQFF
TRBV12-3/TRBV12-4	12	TRBD1	NA	TRBJ1-2	TGTGCCAGCAAAGGACAGGACTATGGCTACACCTTC	CASKGQDYGYTF
TRBV7-9	17	NA	NA	TRBJ2-3	TGTGCCAGCAGCTTACTATCGGGAAAGAGGCACACAGATACGCAGTATTTT	CASSLLSGKRHTDTQYF
TRBV10-3	15	NA	NA	TRBJ1-1	TGTGCCATCAGTGGGTTGCAGGGTATTCGGGCTGAAGCTTTCTTT	CAISGLQGIRAEAFF
TRBV7-3	16	TRBD2	NA	TRBJ2-5	TGTGCCAGCAGCCCAACCGGGACTAGCTCGTTGGGGACCCAGTACTTC	CASSPTGTSSLGTQYF
TRBV4-1	15	TRBD1	NA	TRBJ1-5	TGCGCCAGCAGCCAAACCCCCACAGGGGGTCAGCCCCAGCATTTT	CASSQTPTGGQPQHF
TRBV6-5	13	NA	NA	TRBJ2-7	TGTGCCAGTAGTTATCCAGGTGGCTACGAGCAGTACTTC	CASSYPGGYEQYF
TRBV19	11	TRBD1	NA	TRBJ2-1	TGTGCCAGTACACAGGGGTATGAGCAGTTCTTC	CASTQGYEQFF
TRBV4-1	15	TRBD1	NA	TRBJ1-3	TGCGCCAGCCGACTCAGCCAGGGGGCCGGAAACACCATATATTTT	CASRLSQGAGNTIYF
TRBV6-6	16	TRBD1	NA	TRBJ2-7	TGTGCCAGCAGTTACCCGACAGGGCTAAGCTCCTACGAGCAGTACTTC	CASSYPTGLSSYEQYF
TRBV7-2	13	TRBD1	NA	TRBJ1-2	TGTGCCAGCAGACTGACAGGGGGCGAAGGCTACACCTTC	CASRLTGGEGYTF
TRBV7-9	13	NA	once	TRBJ2-7	TGTGCCAGCAGCTTAAACAGGAGAGACGAGCAGTACTTC	CASSLNRRDEQYF
TRBV7-2	13	NA	NA	TRBJ1-5	TGTGCCAGCAGCTCAGAGACAGGATGGCCCCAGCATTTT	CASSSETGWPQHF
TRBV9	15	NA	NA	TRBJ1-2	TGTGCCAGCAGCCCCGCCGGAACAGCCAACTATGGCTACACCTTC	CASSPAGTANYGYTF
TRBV25-1	11	NA	NA	TRBJ2-3	TGTGCCAGCTCTTTCACAGATACGCAGTATTTT	CASSFTDTQYF
TRBV5-8	14	NA	once	TRBJ1-6	TGTGCCAGCAGCTGGGACGGTTATAATTCACCCCTCCACTTT	CASSWDGYNSPLHF
TRBV29-1	14	TRBD2	NA	TRBJ2-7	TGCAGCGTTAACTTAGCGGGAGGTGGCTACGAGCAGTACTTC	CSVNLAGGGYEQYF
TRBV28	19	TRBD1	NA	TRBJ1-1	TGTGCCAGCCCAGGCGGGACAGGGGTAGTGAGCCCCGATAACACTGAAGCTTTCTTT	CASPGGTGVVSPDNTEAFF
TRBV19	14	NA	NA	TRBJ1-5	TGTGCCAGTAGTGGGACGGGGGGAGGACAGCCCCAGCATTTT	CASSGTGGGQPQHF
TRBV19	14	NA	once	TRBJ1-1	TGTGCCAGTAGTATTACCTGGGGGAACACTGAAGCTTTCTTT	CASSITWGNTEAFF
TRBV13	18	TRBD1	NA	TRBJ1-1	TGTGCCAGCAGCAAAAACCGGGACAGGGGACGGTACGGCACTGAAGCTTTCTTT	CASSKNRDRGRYGTEAFF
TRBV19	17	TRBD1	once	TRBJ2-7	TGTGCCAGTAGTACATCGAACACGGGACAGGGAAACTACGAGCAGTACTTC	CASSTSNTGQGNYEQYF